One TCR beta chain is described in this entry. The data were obtained in a study of technical replicates of blood from a handful of donors. Germline V gene lookup returns CDR1 SGHKS and CDR2 YYEKEE (reference sequence). This CDR3 region has 14 residues. Between the trimmed V and J ends, which lost 4 bases and 2 bases, there was a span of 13 bases. Using immunoSEQ multiplex PCR, the repertoire was profiled, and TCRdb retains in-frame clones only, with some absent. Of 95,000 to 100,000 clones in the sample, around 96% were seen once. The gene calls are TRBV5-5 and TRBJ2-7, with D unresolved. This TCR derives from a human donor in good health. The specimen was T cells isolated from PBMCs. CDR3 protein: CASSPIPGAYEQYF. CDR3 coding DNA: TGTGCCAGCAGCCCCATCCCGGGTGCCTACGAGCAGTACTTC. Variable domain in full (rest from reference TRBV5-5 and TRBJ2-7): DAGVTQSPTHLIKTRGQQVTLRCSPISGHKSVSWYQQVLGQGPQFIFQYYEKEERGRGNFPDRFSARQFPNYSSELNVNALLLGDSALYLCASSPIPGAYEQYFGPGTRLTVT.